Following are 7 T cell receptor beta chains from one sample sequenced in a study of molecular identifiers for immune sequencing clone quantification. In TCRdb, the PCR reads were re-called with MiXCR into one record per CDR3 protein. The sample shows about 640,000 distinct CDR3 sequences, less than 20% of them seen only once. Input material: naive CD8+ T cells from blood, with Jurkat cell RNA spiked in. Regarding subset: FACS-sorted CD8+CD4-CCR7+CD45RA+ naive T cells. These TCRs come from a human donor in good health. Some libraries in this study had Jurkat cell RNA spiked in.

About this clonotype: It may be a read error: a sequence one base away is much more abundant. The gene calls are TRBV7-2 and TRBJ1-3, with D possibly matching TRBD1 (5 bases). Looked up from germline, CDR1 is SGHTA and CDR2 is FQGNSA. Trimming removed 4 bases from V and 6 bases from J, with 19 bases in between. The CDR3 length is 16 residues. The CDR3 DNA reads TGTGCCAGCAGCTCCTCCGGGACGGGGGTCGAAAACACCATATATTTT. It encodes CASSSSGTGVENTIYF.

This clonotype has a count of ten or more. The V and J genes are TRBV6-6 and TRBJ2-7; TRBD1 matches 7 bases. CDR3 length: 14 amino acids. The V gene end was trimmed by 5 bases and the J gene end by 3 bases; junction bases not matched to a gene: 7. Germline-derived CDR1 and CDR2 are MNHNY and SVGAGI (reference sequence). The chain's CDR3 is CASSTGTAFYEQYF. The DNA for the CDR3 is TGTGCCAGCAGTACCGGGACAGCGTTCTACGAGCAGTACTTC.

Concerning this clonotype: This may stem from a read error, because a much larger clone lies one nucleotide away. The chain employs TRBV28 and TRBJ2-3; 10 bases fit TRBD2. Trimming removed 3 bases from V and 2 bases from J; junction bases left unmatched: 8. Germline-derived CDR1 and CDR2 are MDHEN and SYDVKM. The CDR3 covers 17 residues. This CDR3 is CASSFSPSGRITDTQYF. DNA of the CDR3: TGTGCCAGCAGTTTCTCCCCTAGCGGGAGAATCACAGATACGCAGTATTTT. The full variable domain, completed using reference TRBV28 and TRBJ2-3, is DVKVTQSSRYLVKRTGEKVFLECVQDMDHENMFWYRQDPGLGLRLIYFSYDVKMKEKGDIPEGYSVSREKKERFSLILESASTNQTSMYLCASSFSPSGRITDTQYFGPGTRLTVL.

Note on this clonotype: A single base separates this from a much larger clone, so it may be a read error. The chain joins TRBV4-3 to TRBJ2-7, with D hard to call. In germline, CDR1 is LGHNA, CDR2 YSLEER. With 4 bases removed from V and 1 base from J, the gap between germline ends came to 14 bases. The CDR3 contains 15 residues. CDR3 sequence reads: CASSLSSPGSYEQYF. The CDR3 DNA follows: TGCGCCAGCAGCCTCTCGTCCCCCGGTTCCTACGAGCAGTACTTC.

In nucleotides, the CDR3 is TGCGCCAGCAGCCAGCTGACAGGGAGCTATGGCTACACCTTC. Translating gives CASSQLTGSYGYTF. This sequence joins TRBV4-3 and TRBJ1-2; 7 positions agree with TRBD1. Germline CDR1 and CDR2: LGHNA and YSLEER. The CDR3 sequence is 14 residues long. Trimming cost V 3 bases and J 4 bases; bases outside gene matches: 5.

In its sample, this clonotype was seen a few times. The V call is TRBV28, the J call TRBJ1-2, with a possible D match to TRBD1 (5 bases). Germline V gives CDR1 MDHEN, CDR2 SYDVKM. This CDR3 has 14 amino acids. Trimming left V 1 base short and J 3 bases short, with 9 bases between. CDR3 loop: CASSLSGRDYGYTF. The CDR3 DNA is TGTGCCAGCAGTTTATCCGGCAGGGACTATGGCTACACCTTC.

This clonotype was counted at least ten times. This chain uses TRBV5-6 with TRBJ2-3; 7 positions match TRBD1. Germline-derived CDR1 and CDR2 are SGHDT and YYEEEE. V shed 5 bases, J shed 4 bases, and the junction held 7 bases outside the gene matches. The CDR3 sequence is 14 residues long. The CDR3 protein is CASRTSGGSDTQYF. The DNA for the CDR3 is TGTGCCAGCAGAACGTCAGGGGGATCAGATACGCAGTATTTT.